The TCR beta chain described here comes from a study of cytomegalovirus exposure and HLA in healthy donors. Study-wide points: Later analysis identified several of the most significant clusters that appeared linked to common viral pathogens.

The CDR3 has 14 residues. Germline-derived CDR1 and CDR2 are SEHNR and FQNEAQ (reference sequence). The PCR ran on 60 Vbeta and 13 Jbeta primers. Profiling relied on immunoSEQ multiplex PCR, and the TCRdb table lists in-frame clones only, not all of them. The table includes some 170,000 clones, 80% to 85% detected once. A remark on this clone: Its antigen is as yet unknown. The germline gene is not matched at one end of the junction; a read error may be the cause.

The source is a woman aged 25-40 years in good health and CMV-seronegative. The chain carries TRBV7-9 and TRBJ2-7, with TRBD1 identical over 10 bases. The source material was PBMCs. The CDR3 region is CSSSFGTGAYEQYF. The CDR3 DNA is TGTTCCAGCAGCTTCGGGACAGGGGCCTACGAGCAGTACTTC.